This TCR beta chain was identified during a study of T cells after yellow fever vaccination. In its sample, this clonotype was seen a few times. TCRdb itself ran the 5' RACE reads through MiXCR, one entry per CDR3 protein. The sample lists around 67,000 distinct CDR3 sequences; around 6.5% were seen once. This CDR3 comprises 13 residues. V was shortened by 3 bases and J by 7 bases, with 10 bases between the two germline ends. Germline lookup yields CDR1 SGHNT and CDR2 YENEEA. The gene calls are TRBV11-3 and TRBJ2-1; maybe TRBD2 (6 bases). Sample: CD8+ T cells sorted from PBMCs, taken 5 to 6 days after the first yellow fever vaccination. This TCR came from a young man who received the YFV17D yellow fever vaccine. CDR3 loop: CASSFGGINEQFF. For the CDR3, the DNA is TGTGCCAGCAGCTTCGGGGGTATAAATGAGCAGTTCTTC.